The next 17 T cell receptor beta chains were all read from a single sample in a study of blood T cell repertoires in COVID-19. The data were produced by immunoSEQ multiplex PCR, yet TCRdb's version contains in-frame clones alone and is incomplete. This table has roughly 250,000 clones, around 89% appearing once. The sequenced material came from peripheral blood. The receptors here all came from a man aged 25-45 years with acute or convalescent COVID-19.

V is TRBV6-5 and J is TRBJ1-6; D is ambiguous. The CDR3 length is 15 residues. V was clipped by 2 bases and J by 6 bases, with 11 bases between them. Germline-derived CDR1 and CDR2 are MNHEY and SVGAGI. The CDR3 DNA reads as TGTGCCAGCAGTTACGCGGATATGTTTAATTCACCCCTCCACTTT. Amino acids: CASSYADMFNSPLHF.

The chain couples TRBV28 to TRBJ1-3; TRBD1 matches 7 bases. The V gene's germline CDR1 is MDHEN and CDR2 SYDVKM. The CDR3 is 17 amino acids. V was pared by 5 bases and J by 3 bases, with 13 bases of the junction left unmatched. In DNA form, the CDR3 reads TGTGCCAGCAGTACTCGCGACAGGGCCCCTTTTGGAAACACCATATATTTT. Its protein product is CASSTRDRAPFGNTIYF.

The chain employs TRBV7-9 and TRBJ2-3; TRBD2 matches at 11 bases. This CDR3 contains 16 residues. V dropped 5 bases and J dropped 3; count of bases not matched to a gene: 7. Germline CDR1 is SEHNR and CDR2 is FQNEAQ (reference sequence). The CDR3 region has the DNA TGTGCCAGCAGCCTTCTAGCGGGGGGTTTGACAGATACGCAGTATTTT. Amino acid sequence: CASSLLAGGLTDTQYF.

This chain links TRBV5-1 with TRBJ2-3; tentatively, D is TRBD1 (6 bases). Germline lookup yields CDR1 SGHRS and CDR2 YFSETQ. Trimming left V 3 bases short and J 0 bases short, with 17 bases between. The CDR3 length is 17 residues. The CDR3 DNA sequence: TGCGCCAGCAGCTCGTTCATACCACAGGGTAGCACAGATACGCAGTATTTT. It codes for CASSSFIPQGSTDTQYF.

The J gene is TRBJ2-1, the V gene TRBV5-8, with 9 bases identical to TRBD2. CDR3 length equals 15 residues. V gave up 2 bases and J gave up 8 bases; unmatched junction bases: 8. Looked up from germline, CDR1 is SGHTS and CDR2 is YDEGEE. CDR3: CASSLRAGGLYEQFF. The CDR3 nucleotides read TGTGCCAGCAGCTTACGGGCGGGAGGGCTCTATGAGCAGTTCTTC.

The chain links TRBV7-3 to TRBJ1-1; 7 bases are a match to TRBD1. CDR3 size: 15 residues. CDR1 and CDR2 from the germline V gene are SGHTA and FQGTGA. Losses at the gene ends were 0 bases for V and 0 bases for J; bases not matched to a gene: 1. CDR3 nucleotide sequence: TGTGCCAGCAGCTTAACGCAGGGGGTGAACACTGAAGCTTTCTTT. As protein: CASSLTQGVNTEAFF.

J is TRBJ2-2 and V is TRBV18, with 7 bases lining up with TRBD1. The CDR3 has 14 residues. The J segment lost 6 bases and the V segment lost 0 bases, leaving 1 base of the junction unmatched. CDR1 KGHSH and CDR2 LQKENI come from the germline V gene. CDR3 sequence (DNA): TGTGCCAGCTCACCACCCAGGGGGTCCGGGGAGCTGTTTTTT. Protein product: CASSPPRGSGELFF.

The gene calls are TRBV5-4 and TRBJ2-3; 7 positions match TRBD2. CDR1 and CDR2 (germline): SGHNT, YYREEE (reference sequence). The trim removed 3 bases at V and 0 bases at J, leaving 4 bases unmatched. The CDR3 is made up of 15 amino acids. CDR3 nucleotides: TGTGCCAGCAGCTCTAGCGGTACTAGCACAGATACGCAGTATTTT. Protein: CASSSSGTSTDTQYF.

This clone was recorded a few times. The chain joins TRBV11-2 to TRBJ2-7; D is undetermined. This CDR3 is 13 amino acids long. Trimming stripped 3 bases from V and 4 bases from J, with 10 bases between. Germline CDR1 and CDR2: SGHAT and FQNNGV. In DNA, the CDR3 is TGTGCCAGCAGCTTGGGCAACAATTACGAGCAGTACTTC. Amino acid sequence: CASSLGNNYEQYF. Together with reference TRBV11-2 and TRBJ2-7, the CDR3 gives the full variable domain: EAGVAQSPRYKIIEKRQSVAFWCNPISGHATLYWYQQILGQGPKLLIQFQNNGVVDDSQLPKDRFSAERLKGVDSTLKIQPAKLEDSAVYLCASSLGNNYEQYFGPGTRLTVT.

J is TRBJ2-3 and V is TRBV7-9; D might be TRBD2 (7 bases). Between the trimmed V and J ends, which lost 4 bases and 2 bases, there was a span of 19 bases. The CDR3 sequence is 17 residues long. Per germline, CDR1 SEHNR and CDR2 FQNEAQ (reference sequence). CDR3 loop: CASSSRKGGRPTDTQYF. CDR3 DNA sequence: TGTGCCAGCAGCTCCCGGAAGGGGGGGCGACCCACAGATACGCAGTATTTT.

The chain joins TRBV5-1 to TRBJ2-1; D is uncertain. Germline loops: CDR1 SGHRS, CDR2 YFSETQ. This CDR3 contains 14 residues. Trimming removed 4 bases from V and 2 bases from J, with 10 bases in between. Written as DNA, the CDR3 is TGCGCCAGCAGCGTTTTAGGAGCCTACAATGAGCAGTTCTTC. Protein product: CASSVLGAYNEQFF.

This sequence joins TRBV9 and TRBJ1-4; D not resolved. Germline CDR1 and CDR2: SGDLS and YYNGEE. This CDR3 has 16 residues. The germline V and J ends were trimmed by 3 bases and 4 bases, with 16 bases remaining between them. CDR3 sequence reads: CASSATPGPINEKLFF. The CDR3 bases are TGTGCCAGCAGCGCCACCCCGGGTCCCATTAATGAAAAACTGTTTTTT. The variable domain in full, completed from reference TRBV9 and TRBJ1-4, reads DSGVTQTPKHLITATGQRVTLRCSPRSGDLSVYWYQQSLDQGLQFLIQYYNGEERAKGNILERFSAQQFPDLHSELNLSSLELGDSALYFCASSATPGPINEKLFFGSGTQLSVL.

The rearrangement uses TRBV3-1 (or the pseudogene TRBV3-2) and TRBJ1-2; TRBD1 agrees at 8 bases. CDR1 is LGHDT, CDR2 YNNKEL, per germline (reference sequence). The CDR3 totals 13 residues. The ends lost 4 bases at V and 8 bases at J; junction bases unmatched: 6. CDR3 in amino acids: CASSRRDRPGYTF. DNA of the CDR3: TGTGCCAGCAGCCGGCGGGACAGGCCGGGCTACACCTTC.

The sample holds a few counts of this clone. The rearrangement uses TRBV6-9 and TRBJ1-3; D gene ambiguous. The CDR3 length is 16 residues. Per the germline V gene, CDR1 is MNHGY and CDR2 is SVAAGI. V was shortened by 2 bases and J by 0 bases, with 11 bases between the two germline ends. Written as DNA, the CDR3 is TGTGCCAGCAGTTATAACAGCTTTCACTCTGGAAACACCATATATTTT. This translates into CASSYNSFHSGNTIYF.

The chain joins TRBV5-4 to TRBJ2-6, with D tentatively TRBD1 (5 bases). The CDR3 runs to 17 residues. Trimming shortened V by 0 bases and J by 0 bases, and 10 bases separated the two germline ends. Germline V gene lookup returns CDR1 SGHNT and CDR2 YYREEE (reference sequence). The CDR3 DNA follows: TGTGCCAGCAGCTTGGAGACAGCGTTCTCTGGGGCCAACGTCCTGACTTTC. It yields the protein CASSLETAFSGANVLTF.

CDR3 residues: CASSLLFGGGHTEAFF. The CDR3 bases are TGTGCCAGCAGTTTATTGTTCGGAGGGGGCCACACTGAAGCTTTCTTT. The J gene is TRBJ1-1, the V gene TRBV28, with 7 bases fitting TRBD1. The V gene end was trimmed by 1 base and the J gene end by 3 bases; junction bases not matched to a gene: 8. CDR3 size: 16 residues. In germline, CDR1 is MDHEN, CDR2 SYDVKM.

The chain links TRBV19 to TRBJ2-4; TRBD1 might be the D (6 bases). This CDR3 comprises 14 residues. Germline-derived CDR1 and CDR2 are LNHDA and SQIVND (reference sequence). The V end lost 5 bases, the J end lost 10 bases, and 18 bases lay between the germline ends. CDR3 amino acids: CASSRARTDYIQYF. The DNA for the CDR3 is TGTGCCAGTAGTCGCGCCCGGACAGACTATATTCAGTACTTC.